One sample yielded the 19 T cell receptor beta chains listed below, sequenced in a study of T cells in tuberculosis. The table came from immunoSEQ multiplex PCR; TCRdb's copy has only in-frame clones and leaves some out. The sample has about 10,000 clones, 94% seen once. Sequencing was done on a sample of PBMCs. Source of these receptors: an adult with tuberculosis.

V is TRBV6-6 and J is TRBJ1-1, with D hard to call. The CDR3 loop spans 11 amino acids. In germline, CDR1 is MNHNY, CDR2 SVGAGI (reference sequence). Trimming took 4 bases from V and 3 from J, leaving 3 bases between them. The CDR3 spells CASSSYTEAFF. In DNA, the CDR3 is TGTGCCAGCAGTTCATACACTGAAGCTTTCTTT.

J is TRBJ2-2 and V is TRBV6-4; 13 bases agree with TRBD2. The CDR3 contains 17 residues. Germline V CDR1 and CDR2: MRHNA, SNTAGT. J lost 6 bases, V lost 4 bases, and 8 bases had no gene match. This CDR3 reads CASSVIRTSGSAGELFF. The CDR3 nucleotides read TGTGCCAGCAGTGTCATCCGGACTAGCGGGAGCGCCGGGGAGCTGTTTTTT.

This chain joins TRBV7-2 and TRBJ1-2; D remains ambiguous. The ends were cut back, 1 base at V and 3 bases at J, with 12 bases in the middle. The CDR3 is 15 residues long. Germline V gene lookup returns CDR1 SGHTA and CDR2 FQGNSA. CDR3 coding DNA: TGTGCCAGCAGCTTAGACGAGGGCTGGGACTATGGCTACACCTTC. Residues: CASSLDEGWDYGYTF.

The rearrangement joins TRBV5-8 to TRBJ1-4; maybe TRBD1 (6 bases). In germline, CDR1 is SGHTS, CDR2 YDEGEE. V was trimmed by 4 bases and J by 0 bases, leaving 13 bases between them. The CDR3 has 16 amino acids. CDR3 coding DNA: TGTGCCAGCAGCCCGGACAGCATTGCAACTAATGAAAAACTGTTTTTT. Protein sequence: CASSPDSIATNEKLFF. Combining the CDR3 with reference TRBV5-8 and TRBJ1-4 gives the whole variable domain EAGVTQSPTHLIKTRGQQATLRCSPISGHTSVYWYQQALGLGLQFLLWYDEGEERNRGNFPPRFSGRQFPNYSSELNVNALELEDSALYLCASSPDSIATNEKLFFGSGTQLSVL.

The chain's CDR3 is CASRDRESYEQYF. The CDR3 DNA reads as TGCGCCAGCAGGGACAGGGAATCCTACGAGCAGTACTTC. J is TRBJ2-7 and V is TRBV10-1; 8 positions agree with TRBD1. Germline V gene sequence: CDR1 WNHNN, CDR2 SYGVQD (reference sequence). The ends lost 6 bases at V and 1 base at J; junction bases unmatched: 2. CDR3 length equals 13 residues.

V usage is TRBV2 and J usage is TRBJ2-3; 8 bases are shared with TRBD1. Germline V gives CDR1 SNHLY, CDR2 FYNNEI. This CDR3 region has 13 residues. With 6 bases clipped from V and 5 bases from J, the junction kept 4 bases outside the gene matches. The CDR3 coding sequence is TGTGCCAGCAGCGGACAGGGAGGAGATACGCAGTATTTT. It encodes CASSGQGGDTQYF.

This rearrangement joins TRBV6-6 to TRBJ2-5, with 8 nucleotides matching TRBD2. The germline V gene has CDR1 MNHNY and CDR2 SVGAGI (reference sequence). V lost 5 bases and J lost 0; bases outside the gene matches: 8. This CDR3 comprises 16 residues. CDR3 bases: TGTGCCAGCAGTCCCCTGGCGGGGGGAAACCAAGAGACCCAGTACTTC. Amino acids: CASSPLAGGNQETQYF.

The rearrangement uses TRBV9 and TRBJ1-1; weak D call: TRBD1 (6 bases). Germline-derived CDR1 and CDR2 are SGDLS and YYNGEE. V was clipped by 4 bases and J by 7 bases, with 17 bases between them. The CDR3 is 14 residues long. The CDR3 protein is CASSPWTDGREAFF. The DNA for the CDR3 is TGTGCCAGCAGCCCCTGGACAGACGGGCGTGAAGCTTTCTTT.

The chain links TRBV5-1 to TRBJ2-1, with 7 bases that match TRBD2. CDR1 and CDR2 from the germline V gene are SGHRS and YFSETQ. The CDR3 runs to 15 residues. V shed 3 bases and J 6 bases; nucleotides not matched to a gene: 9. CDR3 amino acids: CASSSAGTTLNEQFF. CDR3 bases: TGCGCCAGCAGCTCAGCGGGGACTACCCTCAATGAGCAGTTCTTC.

The CDR3 here is CASSFVAGAGNTIYF. The CDR3 nucleotides are TGTGCCAGCAGCTTTGTCGCGGGCGCTGGAAACACCATATATTTT. The chain employs TRBV7-9 and TRBJ1-3; D is unclear. Germline V gives CDR1 SEHNR, CDR2 FQNEAQ (reference sequence). Trimming left V 3 bases short and J 2 bases short, with 11 bases between. The CDR3 has 15 residues.

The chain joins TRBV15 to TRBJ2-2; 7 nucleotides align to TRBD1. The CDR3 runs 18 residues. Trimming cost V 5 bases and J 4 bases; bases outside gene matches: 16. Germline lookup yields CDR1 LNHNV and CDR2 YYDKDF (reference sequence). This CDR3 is CATSPLLGTGESTGELFF. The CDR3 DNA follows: TGTGCCACCAGCCCTCTCCTTGGCACAGGGGAGAGCACCGGGGAGCTGTTTTTT.

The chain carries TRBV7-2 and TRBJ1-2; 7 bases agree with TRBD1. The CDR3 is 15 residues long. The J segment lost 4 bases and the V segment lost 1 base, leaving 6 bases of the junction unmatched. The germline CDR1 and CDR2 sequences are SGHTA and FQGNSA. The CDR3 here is CASSLVPGTAYGYTF. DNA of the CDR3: TGTGCCAGCAGCTTAGTACCCGGGACAGCCTATGGCTACACCTTC.

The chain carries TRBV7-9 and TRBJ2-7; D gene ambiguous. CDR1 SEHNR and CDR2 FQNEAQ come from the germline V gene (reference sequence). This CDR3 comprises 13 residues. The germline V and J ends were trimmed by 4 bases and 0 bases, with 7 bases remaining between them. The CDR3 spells CASSSRDSYEQYF. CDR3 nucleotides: TGTGCCAGCAGCTCGAGAGACTCCTACGAGCAGTACTTC.

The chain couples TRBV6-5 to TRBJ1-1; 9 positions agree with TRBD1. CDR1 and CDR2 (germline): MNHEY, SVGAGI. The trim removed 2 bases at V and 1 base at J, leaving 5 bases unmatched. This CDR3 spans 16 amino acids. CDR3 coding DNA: TGTGCCAGCAGTTACGCCCAGACAGGGGGGAACACTGAAGCTTTCTTT. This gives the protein CASSYAQTGGNTEAFF.

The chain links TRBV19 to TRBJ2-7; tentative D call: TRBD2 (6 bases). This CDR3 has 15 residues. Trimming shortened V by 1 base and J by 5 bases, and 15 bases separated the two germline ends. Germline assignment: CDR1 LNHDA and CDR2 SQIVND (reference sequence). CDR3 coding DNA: TGTGCCAGTAGTATAGCGCGATATGCGGGGCACGAGCAGTACTTC. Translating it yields CASSIARYAGHEQYF.

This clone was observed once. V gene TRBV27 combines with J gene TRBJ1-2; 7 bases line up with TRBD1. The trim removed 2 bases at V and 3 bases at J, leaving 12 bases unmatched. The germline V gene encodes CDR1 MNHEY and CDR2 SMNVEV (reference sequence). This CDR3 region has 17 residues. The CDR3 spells CASSLSWGTVHYYGYTF. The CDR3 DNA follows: TGTGCCAGCAGTTTAAGTTGGGGGACAGTCCATTACTATGGCTACACCTTC.

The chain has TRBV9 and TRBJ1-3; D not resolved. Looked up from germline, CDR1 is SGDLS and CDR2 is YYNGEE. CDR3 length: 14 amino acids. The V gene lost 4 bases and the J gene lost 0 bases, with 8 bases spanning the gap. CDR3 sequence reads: CASSPRYSGNTIYF. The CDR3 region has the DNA TGTGCCAGCAGCCCACGGTACTCTGGAAACACCATATATTTT.

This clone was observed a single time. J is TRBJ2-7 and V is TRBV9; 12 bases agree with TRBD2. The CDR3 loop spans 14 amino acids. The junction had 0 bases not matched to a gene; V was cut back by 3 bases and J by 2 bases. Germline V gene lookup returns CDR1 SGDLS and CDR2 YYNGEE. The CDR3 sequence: CASSGLAGAYEQYF. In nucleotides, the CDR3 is TGTGCCAGCAGCGGACTAGCGGGAGCCTACGAGCAGTACTTC.

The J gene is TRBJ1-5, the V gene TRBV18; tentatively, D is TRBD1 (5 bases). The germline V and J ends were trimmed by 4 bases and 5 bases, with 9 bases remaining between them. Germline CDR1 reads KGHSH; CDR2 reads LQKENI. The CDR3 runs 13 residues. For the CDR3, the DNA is TGTGCCAGCTCACGGGGGGGGGATCAGCCCCAGCATTTT. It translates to CASSRGGDQPQHF.